The rows below give T cell receptor beta chains drawn from one sample of a study of blood T cell repertoires in COVID-19. Sequenced by immunoSEQ multiplex PCR; TCRdb stores in-frame clones only, minus some. In the table there are approximately 200,000 clones, over 80% of which are singletons. Sequenced sample: peripheral blood. Source of these receptors: a woman aged 30 to 39 with acute or convalescent COVID-19. Both conserved end residues are part of each CDR3. The D gene is left open where the match is weak. A row's size may be missing; if present it is once, few, many or a size class.

J: TRBJ2-7; D: TRBD2; size: -; length: 16; V: TRBV7-2; CDR3: CASSLSEASGLYEQYF; DNA: TGTGCCAGCAGCTTAAGTGAGGCTAGCGGCCTATACGAGCAGTACTTC
J: TRBJ2-1; D: -; size: -; length: 14; V: TRBV4-2; CDR3: CASSLDSTYNEQFF; DNA: TGTGCCAGCAGCCTTGACTCAACCTACAATGAGCAGTTCTTC
J: TRBJ2-1; D: -; size: -; length: 15; V: TRBV27; CDR3: CASSSLLARGDEQFF; DNA: TGTGCCAGCAGTTCTTTACTAGCCCGTGGGGATGAGCAGTTCTTC
J: TRBJ2-5; D: TRBD1; size: -; length: 17; V: TRBV27; CDR3: CASSSRKGRGFLETQYF; DNA: TGTGCCAGCAGTTCAAGAAAGGGCAGGGGGTTTTTGGAGACCCAGTACTTC
J: TRBJ1-5; D: -; size: -; length: 15; V: TRBV19; CDR3: CASSIMGGLSQPQHF; DNA: TGTGCCAGTAGTATAATGGGGGGGCTATCCCAGCCCCAGCATTTT
J: TRBJ2-1; D: -; size: once; length: 14; V: TRBV4-1; CDR3: CASSQVSPGDEQFF; DNA: TGCGCCAGCAGCCAAGTGTCTCCGGGTGATGAGCAGTTCTTC
J: TRBJ1-4; D: -; size: -; length: 15; V: TRBV7-2; CDR3: CASSLVPGSGEKLFF; DNA: TGTGCCAGCAGCTTAGTTCCAGGGTCTGGGGAAAAACTGTTTTTT
J: TRBJ2-3; D: TRBD2; size: -; length: 16; V: TRBV9; CDR3: CASSAYGLAATDTQYF; DNA: TGTGCCAGCAGCGCGTATGGACTAGCGGCAACAGATACGCAGTATTTT
J: TRBJ1-5; D: -; size: -; length: 13; V: TRBV30; CDR3: CAWRSGGDQPQHF; DNA: TGTGCCTGGAGGTCGGGGGGAGATCAGCCCCAGCATTTT
J: TRBJ1-5; D: -; size: -; length: 19; V: TRBV5-8; CDR3: CASSGRSPGVDWRNQPQHF; DNA: TGTGCCAGCAGCGGGAGGTCCCCTGGCGTGGATTGGCGCAATCAGCCCCAGCATTTT
J: TRBJ1-2; D: -; size: -; length: 12; V: TRBV12-3/TRBV12-4; CDR3: CASRSGGNGYTF; DNA: TGTGCCAGCAGATCGGGGGGCAATGGCTACACCTTC
J: TRBJ2-7; D: -; size: few; length: 15; V: TRBV4-1; CDR3: CASSQEPGLSYEQYF; DNA: TGCGCCAGCAGCCAAGAACCGGGACTGAGCTACGAGCAGTACTTC
J: TRBJ2-3; D: -; size: -; length: 14; V: TRBV2; CDR3: CASGPARGTDTQYF; DNA: TGTGCCAGCGGTCCAGCCAGGGGCACAGATACGCAGTATTTT
J: TRBJ1-2; D: -; size: -; length: 15; V: TRBV7-6; CDR3: CASSLDLGGGYGYTF; DNA: TGTGCCAGCAGCTTAGACCTCGGGGGTGGATATGGCTACACCTTC
J: TRBJ1-1; D: -; size: once; length: 17; V: TRBV18; CDR3: CASSPRRGGSMNTEAFF; DNA: TGTGCCAGCTCACCACGTCGGGGGGGGAGCATGAACACTGAAGCTTTCTTT
J: TRBJ1-5; D: -; size: -; length: 13; V: TRBV19; CDR3: CATTDTPNQPQHF; DNA: TGTGCCACCACAGATACTCCAAATCAGCCCCAGCATTTT
J: TRBJ1-4; D: TRBD1; size: few; length: 14; V: TRBV5-6; CDR3: CASSPTGSNEKLFF; DNA: TGTGCCAGCAGCCCGACAGGGAGTAATGAAAAACTGTTTTTT
J: TRBJ1-6; D: TRBD1; size: -; length: 15; V: TRBV2; CDR3: CASSEATGGYSPLHF; DNA: TGTGCCAGCAGTGAAGCGACAGGGGGGTATTCACCCCTCCACTTT
J: TRBJ1-1; D: -; size: -; length: 16; V: TRBV11-2; CDR3: CASSPGEGGMNTEAFF; DNA: TGTGCCAGCAGCCCCGGGGAGGGGGGAATGAACACTGAAGCTTTCTTT
J: TRBJ2-3; D: -; size: -; length: 12; V: TRBV30; CDR3: CAWTGRGDTQYF; DNA: TGTGCCTGGACGGGTCGCGGGGATACGCAGTATTTT
J: TRBJ1-1; D: -; size: -; length: 15; V: TRBV5-6; CDR3: CASSSSPLGPTEAFF; DNA: TGTGCCAGCAGCTCCAGTCCGTTGGGGCCCACTGAAGCTTTCTTT
J: TRBJ1-1; D: -; size: -; length: 15; V: TRBV9; CDR3: CASSPRLQGHTEAFF; DNA: TGTGCCAGCAGCCCCCGCCTACAGGGCCACACTGAAGCTTTCTTT
J: TRBJ2-1; D: TRBD1; size: -; length: 15; V: TRBV4-1; CDR3: CASSQTGQGGNEQFF; DNA: TGCGCCAGCAGCCAAACGGGACAGGGTGGCAATGAGCAGTTCTTC
J: TRBJ1-1; D: -; size: -; length: 16; V: TRBV19; CDR3: CASSMGDTRHYTEAFF; DNA: TGTGCCAGTAGTATGGGGGACACCCGCCATTACACTGAAGCTTTCTTT
J: TRBJ2-2; D: TRBD2; size: -; length: 18; V: TRBV9; CDR3: CASSVGRGTSGNTGELFF; DNA: TGTGCCAGCAGCGTAGGTCGAGGGACTAGCGGGAACACCGGGGAGCTGTTTTTT
J: TRBJ2-7; D: TRBD2; size: -; length: 18; V: TRBV28; CDR3: CASSPRRLSGRLAYEQYF; DNA: TGTGCCAGCAGTCCCCGGCGATTGAGCGGGAGGCTCGCCTACGAGCAGTACTTC
J: TRBJ1-6; D: -; size: -; length: 16; V: TRBV27; CDR3: CASSPRTEGFNSPLHF; DNA: TGTGCCAGCAGTCCCCGGACAGAAGGCTTTAATTCACCCCTCCACTTT
J: TRBJ2-3; D: TRBD2; size: -; length: 15; V: TRBV7-3; CDR3: CASSRSGGATDTQYF; DNA: TGTGCCAGCAGCCGTAGCGGGGGGGCAACAGATACGCAGTATTTT
J: TRBJ1-2; D: -; size: -; length: 15; V: TRBV6-2/TRBV6-3; CDR3: CASSSMGRANYGYTF; DNA: TGTGCCAGCAGTTCGATGGGCAGGGCTAACTATGGCTACACCTTC
J: TRBJ2-1; D: TRBD2; size: -; length: 13; V: TRBV7-2; CDR3: CASSREGTGEQFF; DNA: TGTGCCAGCAGCCGGGAGGGGACTGGTGAGCAGTTCTTC
J: TRBJ2-7; D: TRBD1; size: -; length: 15; V: TRBV5-6; CDR3: CASSPGTDPAYEQYF; DNA: TGTGCCAGCAGTCCCGGGACAGACCCAGCCTACGAGCAGTACTTC
J: TRBJ2-5; D: TRBD2; size: -; length: 17; V: TRBV5-1; CDR3: CASSSPGLAGARETQYF; DNA: TGCGCCAGCAGCTCACCGGGACTAGCGGGGGCTAGAGAGACCCAGTACTTC
J: TRBJ1-2; D: TRBD1; size: -; length: 14; V: TRBV5-4; CDR3: CASSNRDSLYGYTF; DNA: TGTGCCAGCAGCAACCGGGACAGCCTCTATGGCTACACCTTC